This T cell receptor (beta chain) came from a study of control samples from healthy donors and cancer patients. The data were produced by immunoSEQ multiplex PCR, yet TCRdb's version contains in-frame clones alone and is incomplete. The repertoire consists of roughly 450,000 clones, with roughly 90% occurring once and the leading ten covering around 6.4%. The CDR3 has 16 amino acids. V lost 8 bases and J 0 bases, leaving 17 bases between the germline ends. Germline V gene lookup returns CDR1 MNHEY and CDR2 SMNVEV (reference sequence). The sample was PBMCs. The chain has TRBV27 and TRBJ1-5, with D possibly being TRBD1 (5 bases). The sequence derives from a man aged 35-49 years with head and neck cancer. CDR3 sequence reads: CASWGEGGNSNQPQHF. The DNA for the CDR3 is TGTGCCAGCTGGGGGGAAGGCGGGAATAGCAATCAGCCCCAGCATTTT.